The rows below give T cell receptor beta chains drawn from one sample of a study of metastatic and nonmetastatic thyroid tumors. TCRdb used MiXCR to call clones anew from the PCR reads. In the table there are 30,000 or so clones, around 28% of which are singletons. Sequenced material: blood. The receptors shown here come from a female donor with papillary thyroid cancer or a benign thyroid nodule (not recorded which). Some clones in this sample may be carry-over from other donors' samples. Each CDR3 is given with its conserved first and last residue. A D gene is named only where the DNA matches it firmly. Clone size appears in some rows only: once, few, many, or a class for an expanded clone.

v_call,clone_size,j_call,d_call,cdr3_nt,cdr3_aa
TRBV7-9,many,TRBJ1-5,NA,TGTGCCAGCAGCTTAGGGTATAGCAATCAGCCCCAGCATTTT,CASSLGYSNQPQHF
TRBV7-3,many,TRBJ2-1,TRBD1,TGTGCCAGCAGCTTAGGGGACAGGGGAGATGAGCAGTTCTTC,CASSLGDRGDEQFF
TRBV2,few,TRBJ1-2,NA,TGTGCCAGCAGTGGCCAGGTCTATGGCTACACCTTC,CASSGQVYGYTF
TRBV20-1,NA,TRBJ1-5,TRBD1,TGCAGTGCCTGGGACAGGGGGGATTCTCAGCCCCAGCATTTT,CSAWDRGDSQPQHF
TRBV4-1,many,TRBJ2-3,TRBD2,TGCGCCAGCAGCCCGCCGGGACTAGCGGCTAGCACAGATACGCAGTATTTT,CASSPPGLAASTDTQYF
TRBV5-1,many,TRBJ2-1,TRBD1,TGCGCCAGCAGGGGAGTGGGGACAGGGAAAATCTATGAGCAGTTCTTC,CASRGVGTGKIYEQFF
TRBV3-1,few,TRBJ2-1,TRBD2,TGTGCCAGCAGCTCTCACCGGACTAGCGGATACAATGAGCAGTTCTTC,CASSSHRTSGYNEQFF
TRBV6-1,many,TRBJ2-5,TRBD2,TGTGCCAGCAGTAAGACGACTAGCGGCCTTGGGGCCCAGTACTTC,CASSKTTSGLGAQYF
TRBV6-1,NA,TRBJ1-5,TRBD1,TGTGCCAGCAGTGAAGGGGGGACAGTCAATCAGCCCCAGCATTTT,CASSEGGTVNQPQHF
TRBV20-1,NA,TRBJ2-1,TRBD2,TGCAGTGCTTCATACTTGGGACTAGCGGGGGGGGCCACGAGGTACAATGAGCAGTTCTTC,CSASYLGLAGGATRYNEQFF
TRBV28,many,TRBJ2-1,NA,TGTGCCAGCAGTTTGGCTGGGTTTAGCGTGCCCTACAATGAGCAGTTCTTC,CASSLAGFSVPYNEQFF
TRBV2,few,TRBJ2-5,TRBD2,TGTGCCAGCAGTCGGGGCGGGAGGTCCTCGGAGACCCAGTACTTC,CASSRGGRSSETQYF
TRBV19,many,TRBJ1-6,NA,TGTGCCAGTTCTACCCCCCCCCCGGGGAACCAAGGTGGTTCACCCCTCCACTTT,CASSTPPPGNQGGSPLHF
TRBV30,many,TRBJ2-5,NA,TGTGCCTGGAGCTCCGGGTGGCAAGAGACCCAGTACTTC,CAWSSGWQETQYF
TRBV7-2,NA,TRBJ2-1,NA,TGTGCCAGGAGCTCTGGACCGTACTCCTACGAGCAGTTCTTC,CARSSGPYSYEQFF